The rows below give T cell receptor beta chains drawn from one sample of a study of CD8 T cells in Susac syndrome. TCRdb reanalysed the immunoSEQ multiplex PCR reads using MiXCR and keeps one entry per CDR3 protein. The data contain 75,000 or so distinct CDR3 sequences, 94% of them singletons. Sequences were obtained from CD8+ T cells from PBMCs. These receptor sequences come from a human donor with Susac syndrome. The CDR3 runs from the conserved cysteine through the conserved F or W. Fields, in order: V gene, clone size, J gene, D gene, CDR3 protein, CDR3 DNA. A D gene is named only where the DNA matches it firmly. Clone size is given for some rows only: seen once, a few or many times, or a class if the clone is expanded.

>TRBV6-2/TRBV6-3|-|TRBJ2-3|TRBD1
CASSGTGGADTQYF
TGTGCCAGCAGTGGGACAGGGGGAGCAGATACGCAGTATTTT
>TRBV12-3/TRBV12-4|once|TRBJ2-2|TRBD2
CASSLIPREDTGELFF
TGTGCCAGCAGTTTGATTCCCCGGGAGGACACCGGGGAGCTGTTTTTT
>TRBV20-1|-|TRBJ1-5|TRBD1
CSASTGTYSNQPQHF
TGCAGTGCCTCGACAGGGACCTATAGCAATCAGCCCCAGCATTTT
>TRBV7-9|-|TRBJ1-5|-
CASSLAGPNQPQHF
TGTGCCAGCAGCTTAGCGGGACCTAATCAGCCCCAGCATTTT
>TRBV27|-|TRBJ2-7|TRBD1
CASSAGGYYEQYF
TGTGCCAGCAGTGCAGGGGGCTACTACGAGCAGTACTTC
>TRBV19|-|TRBJ1-4|-
CASTNRATNEKLFF
TGTGCCAGTACAAACCGTGCAACTAATGAAAAACTGTTTTTT
>TRBV29-1|-|TRBJ2-7|-
CSVEGMQGHFYEQYF
TGCAGCGTTGAGGGTATGCAGGGGCATTTTTACGAGCAGTACTTC
>TRBV20-1|-|TRBJ2-7|TRBD2
CSARPIGLAGGSYEQYF
TGCAGTGCTAGACCAATCGGACTAGCGGGGGGTTCCTACGAGCAGTACTTC
>TRBV27|-|TRBJ1-1|-
CASSFMANTEAFF
TGTGCCAGCAGTTTTATGGCTAACACTGAAGCTTTCTTT
>TRBV9|once|TRBJ2-7|-
CASSVGGESAYEQYF
TGTGCCAGCAGCGTGGGGGGAGAGAGCGCGTACGAGCAGTACTTC
>TRBV15|-|TRBJ2-1|TRBD2
CATSSGGSGSSYNEQFF
TGTGCCACCAGCTCGGGGGGAAGCGGGAGCTCCTACAATGAGCAGTTCTTC
>TRBV28|-|TRBJ2-7|-
CASSSMSASYEQYF
TGTGCCAGCAGTAGTATGAGCGCTTCCTACGAGCAGTACTTC
>TRBV9|-|TRBJ2-7|TRBD2
CASSVSGSQSYEQYF
TGTGCCAGCAGCGTTAGCGGGAGCCAGTCCTACGAGCAGTACTTC
>TRBV5-6|once|TRBJ1-1|-
CASSLIRGNTEAFF
TGTGCCAGCAGCTTGATTCGGGGTAACACTGAAGCTTTCTTT
>TRBV7-9|-|TRBJ1-1|-
CASSPTLNTEAFF
TGTGCCAGCAGCCCGACCTTGAACACTGAAGCTTTCTTT
>TRBV29-1|-|TRBJ2-5|-
CSATLPRGHSLETQYF
TGCAGCGCTACTTTACCCCGGGGGCATTCTTTGGAGACCCAGTACTTC
>TRBV7-2|few|TRBJ2-7|-
CASSVRGYEQYF
TGTGCCAGCAGCGTCAGGGGCTACGAGCAGTACTTC
>TRBV7-8|-|TRBJ2-5|-
CASSLKGSKETQYF
TGTGCCAGCAGCTTAAAGGGGTCCAAAGAGACCCAGTACTTC
>TRBV5-6|-|TRBJ2-3|-
CASSLGPRSADTQYF
TGTGCCAGCAGCTTGGGACCCAGGTCGGCAGATACGCAGTATTTT
>TRBV29-1|-|TRBJ2-1|-
CSVESIGIGHVDEQFF
TGCAGCGTTGAATCCATAGGAATCGGACATGTCGATGAGCAGTTCTTC
>TRBV20-1|-|TRBJ2-1|TRBD2
CSASRDPGLAGGSEQFF
TGCAGTGCTAGTAGAGACCCCGGACTAGCCGGGGGGAGTGAGCAGTTCTTC
>TRBV12-3/TRBV12-4|-|TRBJ2-1|-
CASSLLLGSRVQFF
TGTGCCAGCAGTTTACTGCTTGGTAGTAGAGTGCAGTTCTTC
>TRBV21-1|-|TRBJ2-5|-
CASSPSGLAGDETQYF
TGTGCCAGCAGCCCGAGTGGCCTAGCGGGAGATGAGACCCAGTACTTC
>TRBV5-4|-|TRBJ2-1|-
CASSLGLQGQFF
TGTGCCAGCAGCTTGGGCTTACAGGGGCAGTTCTTC
>TRBV27|once|TRBJ2-2|-
CASSLNTDGELFF
TGTGCCAGCAGCCTTAATACTGATGGGGAGCTGTTTTTT
>TRBV12-3/TRBV12-4|-|TRBJ2-7|-
CASSRRDSLYEQYF
TGTGCCAGCAGTCGGCGTGACAGTCTCTACGAGCAGTACTTC
>TRBV18|-|TRBJ2-7|TRBD1
CASSPPDRVSEQYF
TGTGCCAGCTCACCACCCGACAGGGTAAGCGAGCAGTACTTC
>TRBV14|-|TRBJ2-1|-
CASSLLTNYNEQFF
TGTGCCAGCAGCCTACTGACTAACTACAATGAGCAGTTCTTC
>TRBV24-1|-|TRBJ2-5|-
CATSDLVETQYF
TGTGCCACCAGTGATTTGGTCGAGACCCAGTACTTC